Below are 7 T cell receptor beta chains sequenced from a single sample in a study of blood T cell repertoires in COVID-19. Sequencing used immunoSEQ multiplex PCR; TCRdb keeps in-frame clones, though not all of them. Here the sample spans around 250,000 clones, about 82% being singletons. The sample was PBMCs or T cells enriched from blood (not recorded which). The source is a woman in her forties or fifties who had recovered from COVID-19.

The chain couples TRBV27 to TRBJ1-4; 9 bases line up with TRBD1. Trimming removed 5 bases from V and 5 bases from J; junction bases left unmatched: 3. Germline V CDR1 and CDR2: MNHEY, SMNVEV (reference sequence). CDR3 length: 14 amino acids. The CDR3: CASSLGQGNEKLFF. For the CDR3, the DNA is TGTGCCAGCAGTCTCGGACAGGGGAATGAAAAACTGTTTTTT.

The V and J genes are TRBV11-3 and TRBJ1-2; 7 positions match TRBD1. The CDR3 spans 15 residues. Per germline, CDR1 SGHNT and CDR2 YENEEA. Trimming cost V 5 bases and J 4 bases; bases outside gene matches: 10. CDR3 nucleotide sequence: TGTGCCAGCAGCCAAGGGACAGAACCGCCCTATGGCTACACCTTC. Its protein is CASSQGTEPPYGYTF.

The genes are TRBV15 and TRBJ2-1; D is possibly TRBD2 (5 bases). The CDR3 extends over 15 amino acids. Trimming left V 5 bases short and J 0 bases short, with 11 bases between. Germline V gives CDR1 LNHNV, CDR2 YYDKDF (reference sequence). CDR3 bases: TGTGCCACCAGCCGACTAACCAGCTCCTACAATGAGCAGTTCTTC. It specifies CATSRLTSSYNEQFF.

The V and J genes are TRBV7-3 and TRBJ2-2; possible D gene TRBD2, 7 bases. This CDR3 has 17 amino acids. Trimming pared 5 bases from V and 2 bases from J, leaving 18 bases between. Germline lookup yields CDR1 SGHTA and CDR2 FQGTGA. The CDR3 DNA reads TGTGCCAGCAGCCCCGAGGGGCGGGGGCTTAACACCGGGGAGCTGTTTTTT. It is translated as CASSPEGRGLNTGELFF.

The V gene is TRBV14, the J gene TRBJ2-7; D is undetermined. The CDR3 is 13 amino acids. The ends were cut back, 3 bases at V and 2 bases at J, with 8 bases in the middle. Looked up from germline, CDR1 is SGHDN and CDR2 is FVKESK. This CDR3 is CASSQSRTYEQYF. The CDR3 region has the DNA TGTGCCAGCAGCCAGTCCAGGACCTACGAGCAGTACTTC.

The chain has TRBV7-2 and TRBJ2-7; 8 bases are shared with TRBD1. CDR3 length: 15 amino acids. Germline V gene sequence: CDR1 SGHTA, CDR2 FQGNSA. The V gene end was trimmed by 3 bases and the J gene end by 2 bases; junction bases not matched to a gene: 6. The CDR3 is CASSFQGTGPYEQYF. Written as DNA, the CDR3 is TGTGCCAGCAGCTTCCAAGGGACAGGTCCCTACGAGCAGTACTTC.

V usage is TRBV20-1 and J usage is TRBJ1-4; the match to TRBD1 covers 7 bases. Germline loops: CDR1 DFQATT, CDR2 SNEGSKA (reference sequence). V lost 6 bases to trimming and J lost 7 bases; unmatched junction nucleotides: 2. The CDR3 runs 11 residues. Written as DNA, the CDR3 is TGCAGTGCAAGGGGGCTTGAAAAACTGTTTTTT. It is translated as CSARGLEKLFF.